The rows below give T cell receptor beta chains drawn from one sample of a study of cytomegalovirus exposure and HLA in healthy donors. The table came from immunoSEQ multiplex PCR; TCRdb's copy has only in-frame clones and leaves some out. The data hold approximately 100,000 clones, with 88% observed a single time. The sample taken for sequencing was PBMCs. The receptors here all came from a woman younger than 35 in good health and CMV-seronegative. Both conserved end residues are part of each CDR3. Fields, in order: D gene, J gene, clone size, V gene, CDR3 DNA, CDR3 protein. A D gene is named only where the DNA matches it firmly. Not every row has a clone size; where given, it reads once, few, many or a size class.

d_gene: NA
j_gene: TRBJ2-7
abundance: NA
v_gene: TRBV28
CDR3nt: TGTGCCAGCAGAAAGGCTCAGCCCGGGACCTACGAGCAGTACTTC
CDR3aa: CASRKAQPGTYEQYF

d_gene: TRBD1
j_gene: TRBJ1-1
abundance: NA
v_gene: TRBV6-1
CDR3nt: TGTGCCAGCAGTGTTCAGGGGGTGAACACTGAAGCTTTCTTT
CDR3aa: CASSVQGVNTEAFF

d_gene: NA
j_gene: TRBJ1-2
abundance: few
v_gene: TRBV28
CDR3nt: TGTGCCAGCAGCATGAGTGGGGCGGCCTCAGGTGGCTACACCTTC
CDR3aa: CASSMSGAASGGYTF

d_gene: NA
j_gene: TRBJ1-4
abundance: NA
v_gene: TRBV4-1
CDR3nt: TGCGCCAGCAGCCAGGTAGCAACTAATGAAAAACTGTTTTTT
CDR3aa: CASSQVATNEKLFF

d_gene: NA
j_gene: TRBJ1-2
abundance: many
v_gene: TRBV2
CDR3nt: TGTGCCAGCAGTGATGTTGCGGGCTATGGCTACACCTTC
CDR3aa: CASSDVAGYGYTF

d_gene: NA
j_gene: TRBJ2-3
abundance: NA
v_gene: TRBV6-5
CDR3nt: TGTGCCAGCAGTTATCCAGGAATTGATACGCAGTATTTT
CDR3aa: CASSYPGIDTQYF

d_gene: NA
j_gene: TRBJ1-2
abundance: few
v_gene: TRBV10-3
CDR3nt: TGTGCCATCAGTGCGGGGGCTAACTATGGCTACACCTTC
CDR3aa: CAISAGANYGYTF

d_gene: TRBD2
j_gene: TRBJ2-3
abundance: NA
v_gene: TRBV29-1
CDR3nt: TGCAGCACAATAGCGGGGACAGATACGCAGTATTTT
CDR3aa: CSTIAGTDTQYF

d_gene: NA
j_gene: TRBJ1-2
abundance: few
v_gene: TRBV27
CDR3nt: TGTGCCAGCAGTTTAAAACAGGGAAGCCATGGCTACACCTTC
CDR3aa: CASSLKQGSHGYTF

d_gene: NA
j_gene: TRBJ1-3
abundance: once
v_gene: TRBV5-4
CDR3nt: TGTGCCAGCAGCTTTAGGTCTGAGGGCTCTGGAAACACCATATATTTT
CDR3aa: CASSFRSEGSGNTIYF

d_gene: TRBD1
j_gene: TRBJ2-3
abundance: once
v_gene: TRBV5-1
CDR3nt: TGCGCCAGCAGCTTGGCAGGGGGCGCGCCAGATACGCAGTATTTT
CDR3aa: CASSLAGGAPDTQYF

d_gene: NA
j_gene: TRBJ1-4
abundance: NA
v_gene: TRBV5-1
CDR3nt: TGCGCCAGCAGCCCGGGACACGCAACTAATGAAAAACTGTTTTTT
CDR3aa: CASSPGHATNEKLFF

d_gene: TRBD1
j_gene: TRBJ1-2
abundance: NA
v_gene: TRBV6-5
CDR3nt: TGTGCCAGCAGTCTGGGAAACAGGGGGGGGTTCACCTTC
CDR3aa: CASSLGNRGGFTF

d_gene: TRBD1
j_gene: TRBJ2-2
abundance: NA
v_gene: TRBV28
CDR3nt: TGTGCCAGCAGTCTAAGGACAGGGAGGAACCTAGACACCGGGGAGCTGTTTTTT
CDR3aa: CASSLRTGRNLDTGELFF

d_gene: TRBD1
j_gene: TRBJ1-6
abundance: NA
v_gene: TRBV19
CDR3nt: TGTGCCAGTAGTATTTTTTCAGACAGGGGTAATTCACCCCTCCACTTT
CDR3aa: CASSIFSDRGNSPLHF

d_gene: TRBD1
j_gene: TRBJ2-6
abundance: NA
v_gene: TRBV7-3
CDR3nt: TGTGCCAGCAGCCCGTACAGGGGAGACTCTGGGGCCAACGTCCTGACTTTC
CDR3aa: CASSPYRGDSGANVLTF

d_gene: NA
j_gene: TRBJ1-2
abundance: NA
v_gene: TRBV5-6
CDR3nt: TGTGCCAGCAGCTTGGGGGACACCTTTAACTATGGCTACACCTTC
CDR3aa: CASSLGDTFNYGYTF

d_gene: NA
j_gene: TRBJ2-3
abundance: once
v_gene: TRBV5-6
CDR3nt: TGTGCCAGCAGCTTGGTAGCAGTTAGTTACACAGATACGCAGTATTTT
CDR3aa: CASSLVAVSYTDTQYF

d_gene: NA
j_gene: TRBJ2-1
abundance: NA
v_gene: TRBV6-6
CDR3nt: TGTGCCAGCAGTTATCTGAGCTCCTACAATGAGCAGTTCTTC
CDR3aa: CASSYLSSYNEQFF

d_gene: NA
j_gene: TRBJ1-4
abundance: NA
v_gene: TRBV19
CDR3nt: TGTGCCAGTAGTATAAAGGGGCAGGGCCCTGAAAAACTGTTTTTT
CDR3aa: CASSIKGQGPEKLFF